This T cell receptor (beta chain) was identified during a study of shared clonotypes between healthy human individuals. Study-wide findings and caveats: Naive subsets tended to show greater estimated richness than memory subsets. Only blood was sampled, and tissue TCR repertoires likely differ from blood ones.

A word on this clone: No antigen is known for it.

In the sorted-subset replicate PCRs, 150 to 250 ng DNA, around 30,000 T cell genomes, was used. The protocol was immunoSEQ multiplex PCR, while the TCRdb copy is restricted to in-frame clones and leaves out a portion. This table holds some 2 million clones, roughly 94% found once. Terminally differentiated effector memory CD45RA+ cells were left out of the naive CD8 fraction, which was CD45RO-negative and positively selected for CCR7. Germline lookup yields CDR1 SNHLY and CDR2 FYNNEI. The length of the CDR3 is 13 residues. With 6 bases removed from V and 1 base from J, the gap between germline ends came to 9 bases.

This clonotype was obtained from a man younger than 30 in good health. The rearrangement uses TRBV2 and TRBJ2-5, with D uncertain. The source material was naive CD8+ T cells sorted from blood. The CDR3 DNA sequence: TGTGCCAGCAGCAACCTCCCCCAAGAGACCCAGTACTTC. Its protein product is CASSNLPQETQYF. Combining the CDR3 with reference TRBV2 and TRBJ2-5 gives the whole variable domain EPEVTQTPSHQVTQMGQEVILRCVPISNHLYFYWYRQILGQKVEFLVSFYNNEISEKSEIFDDQFSVERPDGSNFTLKIRSTKLEDSAMYFCASSNLPQETQYFGPGTRLLVL.